This T cell receptor beta chain was recorded in a study of T cells after yellow fever vaccination. Study information: Each low-cell-number fraction was prepared by means of SMART-Seq v4 Ultra Low Input.

One entry per CDR3 protein results from TCRdb running MiXCR on the 5' RACE reads. The sample contains 300,000 or so distinct CDR3 sequences, 6.5% to 8.5% of which appear only once. Study findings and constraints: Re-detected after boosting: most primary clones, 96% of CD4 and 88% of CD8. CD4 and CD8 compartments shared a small share of clonotypes, likely from convergent recombination.

This clonotype was found many times. The antigen is unknown. The TCR originated in a man aged 18 to 30 who received the YFV17D yellow fever vaccine. The material was PBMCs, obtained 45 days after the first yellow fever vaccination.

This CDR3 is CASSEGQGPGQTEAFF. The CDR3, as DNA: TGTGCCAGCAGTGAAGGACAGGGGCCGGGTCAGACTGAAGCTTTCTTT. This sequence joins TRBV6-1 and TRBJ1-1; 8 nucleotides align to TRBD1. This CDR3 has 16 residues. V lost 1 base and J lost 5; bases outside the gene matches: 9. Germline V gives CDR1 MNHNS, CDR2 SASEGT.